This TCR beta chain was documented in a study of cytomegalovirus exposure and HLA in healthy donors. Overall study: Both the roughly 120 validation repertoires and the roughly 700 first-cohort repertoires used the same platform, as reported by a later analysis.

TCRdb's copy holds only in-frame clones and misses some; the assay was immunoSEQ multiplex PCR. The sample has approximately 160,000 clones, around 85% seen once. This CDR3 spans 12 amino acids. V lost 7 bases, J lost 4 bases, and 4 bases stayed unmatched. CDR1 is SQVTM, CDR2 ANQGSEA, per germline. Sequences were obtained from PBMCs. This receptor was identified in a woman younger than 45 in good health and CMV-seronegative. The chain employs TRBV29-1 and TRBJ1-5; 7 bases fit TRBD1. CDR3 sequence (DNA): TGCAGCGCAATACAGGGGAATCAGCCCCAGCATTTT. Residues: CSAIQGNQPQHF.